This is a list of T cell receptor beta chains from one sample in a study of CD4 T cells in relation to SARS-CoV-2 and coronaviruses. The assay was immunoSEQ multiplex PCR, and TCRdb's table has in-frame clones only and misses some. In the table there are approximately 21,000 clones, more than 65% of which are singletons. These receptors have no identified antigens. The sequencing input was CD4+ T cells from PBMCs, cultured in vitro. These receptors were obtained from a human donor in good health. CDR3s include the opening cysteine and the closing phenylalanine or tryptophan. D genes are given only for firm matches. Some rows have no size entry. The others give once, few or many, or a class for an expanded clone.

TRBV5-5	TRBJ2-7	.	.	CASSLPGPYEQYF	TGTGCCAGCAGCTTGCCAGGGCCCTACGAGCAGTACTTC
TRBV30	TRBJ2-1	TRBD1	.	CAWSGDSAYNEQFF	TGTGCCTGGAGTGGGGACAGTGCCTACAATGAGCAGTTCTTC
TRBV5-6	TRBJ1-2	.	.	CASSPPGTSYGYTF	TGTGCCAGCAGCCCCCCCGGGACTTCCTATGGCTACACCTTC
TRBV23-1	TRBJ2-5	.	once	CASSQTSGTLETQYF	TGCGCCAGCAGTCAAACATCCGGGACTTTAGAGACCCAGTACTTC
TRBV6-2/TRBV6-3	TRBJ2-2	TRBD1	.	CASSDPGTGVAGELFF	TGTGCCAGCAGCGACCCTGGGACAGGGGTGGCCGGGGAGCTGTTTTTT
TRBV5-1	TRBJ2-7	TRBD1	.	CASSLVQGALTYEQYF	TGCGCCAGCAGCTTGGTACAGGGGGCCCTCACTTACGAGCAGTACTTC
TRBV11-2	TRBJ2-2	.	.	CASRPYRGTSNTGELFF	TGTGCCAGCAGGCCATATCGGGGGACATCGAACACCGGGGAGCTGTTTTTT
TRBV19	TRBJ2-7	.	.	CASKWQGDSYEQYF	TGTGCCAGTAAGTGGCAGGGCGACTCCTACGAGCAGTACTTC
TRBV5-1	TRBJ2-1	TRBD2	few	CASSSSSGGYNEQFF	TGCGCCAGCAGCTCGTCTAGCGGGGGCTACAATGAGCAGTTCTTC
TRBV7-2	TRBJ1-3	.	.	CASSLGVAGWTGNTIYF	TGTGCCAGCAGCTTAGGAGTCGCAGGATGGACTGGAAACACCATATATTTT
TRBV7-9	TRBJ2-3	TRBD1	.	CASSLLGTGFSDTQYF	TGTGCCAGCAGCTTATTAGGGACAGGGTTTTCAGATACGCAGTATTTT
TRBV11-3	TRBJ2-2	.	.	CASSLEKGRSTGELFF	TGTGCCAGCAGCTTAGAAAAAGGGAGATCCACCGGGGAGCTGTTTTTT
TRBV11-2	TRBJ2-3	TRBD2	once	CASSPLPSGRAEDTQYF	TGTGCCAGCAGCCCCCTCCCTAGCGGGAGGGCCGAAGATACGCAGTATTTT
TRBV30	TRBJ2-6	.	.	CAWSVGIDVLTF	TGTGCCTGGAGTGTAGGGATCGACGTCCTGACTTTC
TRBV9	TRBJ2-1	TRBD2	.	CASSPGLAGATEQFF	TGTGCCAGCAGCCCAGGACTAGCGGGAGCCACTGAGCAGTTCTTC
TRBV6-1	TRBJ1-5	TRBD1	.	CASSGPGQGTYSNQPQHF	TGTGCCAGCAGTGGACCGGGACAGGGGACTTATAGCAATCAGCCCCAGCATTTT
TRBV5-1	TRBJ1-3	.	.	CASSIEGTAGNTIYF	TGCGCCAGCAGCATTGAAGGGACGGCTGGAAACACCATATATTTT
TRBV11-2	TRBJ2-5	.	.	CASSPLGESQETQYF	TGTGCCAGCAGCCCACTCGGAGAGAGTCAAGAGACCCAGTACTTC
TRBV4-3	TRBJ2-2	.	.	CASSQDPRGGNTGELFF	TGCGCCAGCAGCCAAGACCCCCGGGGCGGGAACACCGGGGAGCTGTTTTTT
TRBV2	TRBJ1-2	.	.	CASSEALYGYTF	TGTGCCAGCAGTGAAGCGCTCTATGGCTACACCTTC
TRBV4-1	TRBJ1-2	.	once	CASSQDRGAGYTF	TGCGCCAGCAGCCAAGACAGGGGAGCTGGCTACACCTTC
TRBV19	TRBJ2-5	TRBD1	.	CASSTGQVGETQYF	TGTGCCAGTTCGACAGGGCAGGTGGGGGAGACCCAGTACTTC
TRBV9	TRBJ2-5	TRBD1	.	CASSAPWDSQGTQYF	TGTGCCAGCAGCGCCCCTTGGGACAGTCAAGGAACCCAGTACTTC
TRBV13	TRBJ2-3	.	.	CASSFTTDTQYF	TGTGCCAGCAGCTTCACCACAGATACGCAGTATTTT
TRBV7-6	TRBJ2-5	.	.	CASSPSLAEQETQYF	TGTGCCAGCAGCCCGTCCTTAGCGGAGCAAGAGACCCAGTACTTC
TRBV5-1	TRBJ2-1	TRBD1	.	CASSLGQGSSYNEQFF	TGCGCCAGCAGCTTGGGACAGGGGAGCTCCTACAATGAGCAGTTCTTC
TRBV5-1	TRBJ2-6	.	.	CASSLSVSGANVLTF	TGCGCCAGCAGCTTGTCCGTCTCTGGGGCCAACGTCCTGACTTTC
TRBV19	TRBJ2-7	.	.	CASSTRDTSGNYEQYF	TGTGCCAGTAGTACCCGGGACACGTCGGGCAACTACGAGCAGTACTTC
TRBV6-1	TRBJ2-2	.	few	CASRTQGYTGELFF	TGTGCCAGCAGAACCCAGGGCTACACCGGGGAGCTGTTTTTT
TRBV5-8	TRBJ1-5	.	once	CASSLEGYQPQHF	TGTGCCAGCAGCTTGGAGGGGTATCAGCCCCAGCATTTT
TRBV28	TRBJ1-2	.	once	CASTGIVYGYTF	TGTGCCAGCACAGGTATAGTCTATGGCTACACCTTC
TRBV7-2	TRBJ1-2	.	.	CASSLGWRGYGYTF	TGTGCCAGCAGCCTAGGGTGGAGGGGCTATGGCTACACCTTC
TRBV5-1	TRBJ2-7	.	.	CASSLGTGAGEQYF	TGCGCCAGCAGCTTGGGGACGGGGGCGGGCGAGCAGTACTTC
TRBV6-2/TRBV6-3	TRBJ1-4	.	.	CASSTSINPTNEKLFF	TGTGCCAGCAGTACTTCAATCAATCCAACTAATGAAAAACTGTTTTTT
TRBV5-1	TRBJ2-7	.	.	CASSLGQSSYEQYF	TGCGCCAGCAGCTTGGGACAGAGCTCCTACGAGCAGTACTTC
TRBV5-6	TRBJ2-7	TRBD2	.	CASSSRRAGGPGEQYF	TGTGCCAGCAGCTCCCGTCGGGCGGGAGGGCCGGGGGAGCAGTACTTC
TRBV18	TRBJ1-2	.	.	CASSASPALYGYTF	TGTGCCAGCTCAGCCTCCCCGGCCCTCTATGGCTACACCTTC
TRBV24-1	TRBJ2-5	TRBD1	.	CATSADRGETQYF	TGTGCCACCAGTGCCGACAGGGGCGAGACCCAGTACTTC
TRBV10-3	TRBJ2-3	.	.	CAIRRTFLSTDTQYF	TGTGCCATCAGGAGGACATTCCTCAGCACAGATACGCAGTATTTT
TRBV6-2/TRBV6-3	TRBJ2-1	.	.	CASSFSAAGTYNEQFF	TGTGCCAGCAGTTTTAGCGCAGCCGGTACCTACAATGAGCAGTTCTTC
TRBV10-1	TRBJ1-5	.	.	CASSDTFNQPQHF	TGCGCCAGCAGTGATACGTTCAATCAGCCCCAGCATTTT